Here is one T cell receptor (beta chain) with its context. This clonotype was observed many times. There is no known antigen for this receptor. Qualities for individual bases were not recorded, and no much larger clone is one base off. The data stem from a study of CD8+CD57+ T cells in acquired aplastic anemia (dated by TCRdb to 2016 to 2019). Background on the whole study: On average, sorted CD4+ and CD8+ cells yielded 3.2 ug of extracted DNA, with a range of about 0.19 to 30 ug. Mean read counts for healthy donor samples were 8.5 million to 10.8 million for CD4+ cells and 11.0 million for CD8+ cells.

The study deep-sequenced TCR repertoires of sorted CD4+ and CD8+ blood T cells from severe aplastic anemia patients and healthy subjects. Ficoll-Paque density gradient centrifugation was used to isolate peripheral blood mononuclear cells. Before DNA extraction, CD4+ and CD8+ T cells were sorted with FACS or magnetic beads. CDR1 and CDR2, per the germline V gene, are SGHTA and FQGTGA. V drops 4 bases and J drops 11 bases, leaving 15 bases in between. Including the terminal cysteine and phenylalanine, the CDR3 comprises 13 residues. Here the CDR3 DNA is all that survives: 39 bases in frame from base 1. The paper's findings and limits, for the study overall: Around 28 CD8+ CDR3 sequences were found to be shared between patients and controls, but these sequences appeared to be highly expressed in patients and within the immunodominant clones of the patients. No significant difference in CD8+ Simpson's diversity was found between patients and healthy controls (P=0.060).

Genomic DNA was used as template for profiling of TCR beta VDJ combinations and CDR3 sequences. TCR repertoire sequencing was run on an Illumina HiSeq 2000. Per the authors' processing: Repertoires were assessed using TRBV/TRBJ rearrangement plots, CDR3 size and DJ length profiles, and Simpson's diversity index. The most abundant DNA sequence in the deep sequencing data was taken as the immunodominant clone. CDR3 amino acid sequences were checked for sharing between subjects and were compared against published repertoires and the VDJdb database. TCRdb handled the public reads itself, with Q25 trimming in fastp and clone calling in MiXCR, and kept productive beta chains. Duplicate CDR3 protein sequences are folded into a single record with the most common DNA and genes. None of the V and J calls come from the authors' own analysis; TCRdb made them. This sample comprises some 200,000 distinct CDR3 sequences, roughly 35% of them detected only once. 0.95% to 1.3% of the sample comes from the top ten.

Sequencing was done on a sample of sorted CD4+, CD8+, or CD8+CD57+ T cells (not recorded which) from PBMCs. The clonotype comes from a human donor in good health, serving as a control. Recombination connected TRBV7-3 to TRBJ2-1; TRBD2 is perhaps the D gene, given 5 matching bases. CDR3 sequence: CASSWTLPGKQFF. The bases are TGTGCCAGCAGCTGGACTTTACCCGGGAAGCAGTTCTTC.